What follows describes a single T cell receptor beta chain. The antigen is not known. Division of CD4+ cells produced a CD45RA+ naive subset and a CD45RA-negative memory subset. Germline V CDR1 and CDR2: LGHNA, YNFKEQ. The CDR3 is 13 residues long. Trimming took off 4 bases at V and 4 bases at J, with 8 bases between the two ends. Original processing notes: Junction-only sequences produced by ImmunoSEQ had no quality scores, so filtering differed. Only in-frame clones appear in the TCRdb table, and some are missing; sequencing was by immunoSEQ multiplex PCR. The DNA was the basis for D and trimming; V, J and clone size are from that table. The sample includes around 750,000 clones, around 74% of them seen just once. The source of the sample is a study of shared clonotypes between healthy human individuals. General observations from the study: Clonotype sharing among the donors was expected to vary with sequencing depth. Non-shared clonotypes displayed generation probabilities falling below those of clonotypes present in all four donors.

This clonotype originated in a woman in her twenties or thirties in good health. V is TRBV4-2 and J is TRBJ1-5; D unclear. Specimen: memory CD4+ T cells sorted from blood. The sample's subset: CD45RA-negative fraction. In DNA form, the CDR3 reads TGTGCCAGCAGCCCCCGGGTTAATCAGCCCCAGCATTTT. Encoded protein: CASSPRVNQPQHF.